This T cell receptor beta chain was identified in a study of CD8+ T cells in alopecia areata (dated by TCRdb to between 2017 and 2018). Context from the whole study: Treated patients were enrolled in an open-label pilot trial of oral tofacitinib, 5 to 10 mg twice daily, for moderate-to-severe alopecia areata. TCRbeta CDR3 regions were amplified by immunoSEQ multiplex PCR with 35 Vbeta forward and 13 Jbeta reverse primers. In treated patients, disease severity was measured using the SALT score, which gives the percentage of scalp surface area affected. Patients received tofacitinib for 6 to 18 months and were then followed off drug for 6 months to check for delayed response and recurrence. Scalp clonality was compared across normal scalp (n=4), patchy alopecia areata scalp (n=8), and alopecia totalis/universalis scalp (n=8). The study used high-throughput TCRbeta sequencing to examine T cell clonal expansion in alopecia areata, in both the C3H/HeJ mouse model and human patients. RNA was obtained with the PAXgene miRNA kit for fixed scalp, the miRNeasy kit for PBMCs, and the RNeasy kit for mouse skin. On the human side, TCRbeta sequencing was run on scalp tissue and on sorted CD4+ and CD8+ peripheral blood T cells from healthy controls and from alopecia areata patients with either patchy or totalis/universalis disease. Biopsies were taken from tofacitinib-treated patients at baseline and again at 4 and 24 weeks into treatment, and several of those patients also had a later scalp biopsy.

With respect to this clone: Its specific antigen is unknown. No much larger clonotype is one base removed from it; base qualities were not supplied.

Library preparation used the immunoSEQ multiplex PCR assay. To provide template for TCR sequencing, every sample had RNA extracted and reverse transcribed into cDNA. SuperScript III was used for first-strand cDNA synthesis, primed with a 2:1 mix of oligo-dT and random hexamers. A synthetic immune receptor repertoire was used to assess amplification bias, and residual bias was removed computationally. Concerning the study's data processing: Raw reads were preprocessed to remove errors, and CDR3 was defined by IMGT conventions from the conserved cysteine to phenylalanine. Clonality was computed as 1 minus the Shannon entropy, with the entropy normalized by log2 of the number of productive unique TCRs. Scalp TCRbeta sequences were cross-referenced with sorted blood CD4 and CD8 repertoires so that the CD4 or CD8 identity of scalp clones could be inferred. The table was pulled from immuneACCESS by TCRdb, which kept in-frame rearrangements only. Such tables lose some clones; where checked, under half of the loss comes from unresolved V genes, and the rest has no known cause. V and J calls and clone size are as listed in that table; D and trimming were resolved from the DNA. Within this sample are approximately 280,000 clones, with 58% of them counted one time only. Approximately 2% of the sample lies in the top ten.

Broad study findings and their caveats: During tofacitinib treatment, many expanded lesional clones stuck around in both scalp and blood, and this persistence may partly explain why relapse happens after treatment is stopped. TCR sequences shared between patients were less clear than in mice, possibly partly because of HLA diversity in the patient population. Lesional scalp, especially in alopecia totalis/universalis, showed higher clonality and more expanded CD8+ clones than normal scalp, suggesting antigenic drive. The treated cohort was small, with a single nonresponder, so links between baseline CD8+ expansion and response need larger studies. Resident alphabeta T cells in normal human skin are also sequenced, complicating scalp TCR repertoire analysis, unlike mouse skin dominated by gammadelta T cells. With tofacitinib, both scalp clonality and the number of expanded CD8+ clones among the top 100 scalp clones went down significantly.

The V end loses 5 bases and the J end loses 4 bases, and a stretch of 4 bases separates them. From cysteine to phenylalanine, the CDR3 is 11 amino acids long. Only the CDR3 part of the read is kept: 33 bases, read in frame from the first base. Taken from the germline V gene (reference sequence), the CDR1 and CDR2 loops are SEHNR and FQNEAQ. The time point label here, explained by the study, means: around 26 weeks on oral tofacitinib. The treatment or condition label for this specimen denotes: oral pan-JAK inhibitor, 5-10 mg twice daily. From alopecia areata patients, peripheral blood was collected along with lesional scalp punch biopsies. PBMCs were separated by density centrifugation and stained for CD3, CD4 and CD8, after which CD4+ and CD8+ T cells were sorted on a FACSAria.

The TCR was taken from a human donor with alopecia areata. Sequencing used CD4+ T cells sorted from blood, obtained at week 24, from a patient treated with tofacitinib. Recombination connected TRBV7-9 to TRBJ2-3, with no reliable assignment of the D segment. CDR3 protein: CASSRSDTQYF. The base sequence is TGTGCCAGCAGCCGGTCAGATACGCAGTATTTT. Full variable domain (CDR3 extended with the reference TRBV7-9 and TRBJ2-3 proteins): DTGVSQNPRHKITKRGQNVTFRCDPISEHNRLYWYRQTLGQGPEFLTYFQNEAQLEKSRLLSDRFSAERPKGSFSTLEIQRTEQGDSAMYLCASSRSDTQYFGPGTRLTVL.